These 21 T cell receptor beta chains were all obtained from the same sample, sequenced in a study of cytomegalovirus exposure and HLA in healthy donors. In the PCR, 60 Vbeta and 13 Jbeta primers were used. TCRdb's table, derived via immunoSEQ multiplex PCR, lists solely in-frame clones and lacks some. The table lists around 60,000 clones, roughly 70% of them singletons, with approximately 25% in the top ten. Sequencing was carried out using PBMCs. The origin of the receptors is a man aged 45-65 years in good health and CMV-seropositive.

The rearrangement links TRBV6-5 to TRBJ2-3, with 9 bases lining up with TRBD1. V trimming: 8 bases; J trimming: 3 bases; junction bases outside the gene matches: 6. CDR3 length equals 14 residues. Germline V gene lookup returns CDR1 MNHEY and CDR2 SVGAGI. The CDR3 sequence: CASGRDRATDTQYF. The CDR3 DNA reads TGTGCCAGCGGCCGGGACAGGGCGACAGATACGCAGTATTTT.

This clone was counted once. V and J are TRBV19 and TRBJ2-7; D unresolved. CDR1 and CDR2 from the germline V gene are LNHDA and SQIVND (reference sequence). CDR3 length: 14 amino acids. With 1 base removed from V and 6 bases from J, the gap between germline ends came to 13 bases. The CDR3 bases are TGTGCCAGTAGTATAGGTCCCGTCCTGAGCGAGCAGTACTTC. Its translation: CASSIGPVLSEQYF.

This clone was counted only a few times. The chain is built from TRBV9 and TRBJ2-2, with D perhaps matching TRBD1 (6 bases). The CDR3 spans 15 residues. Between the trimmed V and J ends, which lost 3 bases and 3 bases, there was a span of 12 bases. Per germline, CDR1 SGDLS and CDR2 YYNGEE. The CDR3 nucleotides are TGTGCCAGCAGCGGACTCAGGGGTGACACCGGGGAGCTGTTTTTT. Protein: CASSGLRGDTGELFF.

The chain links TRBV6-5 to TRBJ2-5, with a possible D match to TRBD2 (5 bases). This CDR3 has 15 amino acids. Germline V gene data show CDR1 as MNHEY and CDR2 as SVGAGI. Trimming took 0 bases from V and 4 from J, leaving 12 bases between them. The CDR3 protein is CASSYSRGPRETQYF. DNA for the CDR3: TGTGCCAGCAGTTACTCCCGAGGGCCGCGAGAGACCCAGTACTTC.

The V gene is TRBV6-1, the J gene TRBJ2-3, with D tentatively TRBD2 (7 bases). Germline values: CDR1 MNHNS, CDR2 SASEGT. The CDR3 length is 15 residues. V lost 6 bases, J lost 3 bases, and 16 bases lay in between. The CDR3 region is CASREQRGGTDTQYF. The CDR3 DNA sequence: TGTGCCAGCAGAGAACAGAGGGGGGGGACAGATACGCAGTATTTT.

This clone was picked up a small number of times. This chain connects TRBV5-4 to TRBJ2-2, with 9 bases identical to TRBD2. The CDR3 loop spans 17 amino acids. With 4 bases clipped from V and 5 bases from J, the junction kept 12 bases outside the gene matches. CDR1 and CDR2 from the germline V gene are SGHNT and YYREEE (reference sequence). The CDR3 bases are TGTGCCAGCAGCCCGGGGACTAGCAGGTTTTCTACCGGGGAGCTGTTTTTT. This gives the protein CASSPGTSRFSTGELFF.

The chain joins TRBV14 to TRBJ2-7; weak D call: TRBD1 (6 bases). Trimming pared 3 bases from V and 9 bases from J, leaving 9 bases between. Germline CDR1 and CDR2: SGHDN and FVKESK. This CDR3 spans 11 amino acids. CDR3 region: CASSHNRAQYF. Here the CDR3 DNA reads TGTGCCAGCAGCCATAACAGGGCGCAGTACTTC.

The rearrangement links TRBV15 to TRBJ2-5, with a weak D call TRBD2 (6 bases). This CDR3 is 15 amino acids long. V was trimmed by 4 bases and J by 1 base, leaving 13 bases between them. Germline V gene data show CDR1 as LNHNV and CDR2 as YYDKDF (reference sequence). The chain's CDR3 is CATSTWDSGQETQYF. The CDR3 bases are TGTGCCACCAGCACTTGGGACTCCGGCCAAGAGACCCAGTACTTC. Full variable domain (missing parts from reference TRBV15 and TRBJ2-5): DAMVIQNPRYQVTQFGKPVTLSCSQTLNHNVMYWYQQKSSQAPKLLFHYYDKDFNNEADTPDNFQSRRPNTSFCFLDIRSPGLGDTAMYLCATSTWDSGQETQYFGPGTRLLVL.

This clone came up a few times. V is TRBV9 and J is TRBJ2-7, with TRBD2 matching 8 bases. After removal of 0 bases from V and 3 bases from J, the junction contained 5 bases not matched to a gene. CDR3 length: 15 amino acids. Germline-derived CDR1 and CDR2 are SGDLS and YYNGEE. The CDR3 spells CASSVGSGVYYEQYF. The CDR3 region has the DNA TGTGCCAGCAGCGTAGGTAGCGGGGTCTACTACGAGCAGTACTTC.

The gene calls are TRBV2 and TRBJ1-1; no firm D call. In germline, CDR1 is SNHLY, CDR2 FYNNEI. The CDR3 is made up of 12 amino acids. Trimming shortened V by 3 bases and J by 5 bases, and 7 bases separated the two germline ends. The CDR3 coding sequence is TGTGCCAGCAGTGAGGGGAGGACTGAAGCTTTCTTT. Amino acid sequence: CASSEGRTEAFF.

V usage is TRBV29-1 and J usage is TRBJ2-7, with 9 bases identical to TRBD2. Germline loops: CDR1 SQVTM, CDR2 ANQGSEA. The CDR3 is 13 residues long. V lost 5 bases, J lost 3 bases, and 5 bases stayed unmatched. CDR3 sequence reads: CSVRLADHYEQYF. The CDR3 DNA follows: TGCAGCGTTAGACTAGCGGATCACTACGAGCAGTACTTC.

In this sample, this clone turned up a few times. The chain joins TRBV7-3 to TRBJ2-5; 8 bases match TRBD1. J was trimmed by 4 bases and V by 3 bases; bases with no gene match: 4. Germline CDR1 reads SGHTA; CDR2 reads FQGTGA. The CDR3 loop spans 14 amino acids. The CDR3 spells CASSLDRAGETQYF. CDR3 nucleotides: TGTGCCAGCAGCTTGGACAGGGCCGGAGAGACCCAGTACTTC.

This rearrangement joins TRBV5-8 to TRBJ1-1, with D possibly matching TRBD1 (6 bases). This CDR3 spans 14 amino acids. Germline loops: CDR1 SGHTS, CDR2 YDEGEE. V shed 6 bases and J shed 0 bases, with 12 bases lying between them. The CDR3 loop is CASNQRDMNTEAFF. The CDR3 DNA reads TGTGCCAGCAACCAAAGGGACATGAACACTGAAGCTTTCTTT.

The chain links TRBV5-5 to TRBJ1-1, with D unclear. Trimming pared 0 bases from V and 2 bases from J, leaving 17 bases between. The CDR3 loop spans 17 amino acids. Per the germline V gene, CDR1 is SGHKS and CDR2 is YYEKEE (reference sequence). DNA of the CDR3: TGTGCCAGCAGCTTGGCCAACCTGAGGGCTCTAAACACTGAAGCTTTCTTT. Encoded protein: CASSLANLRALNTEAFF.

The chain joins TRBV30 to TRBJ1-2; a weak D match, TRBD1 (5 bases). The CDR3 totals 13 residues. The germline CDR1 and CDR2 sequences are GTSNPN and SVGIG (reference sequence). The germline V and J ends were trimmed by 3 bases and 4 bases, with 12 bases remaining between them. CDR3 loop: CAWRSQGGYGYTF. DNA for the CDR3: TGTGCCTGGAGATCTCAGGGCGGCTATGGCTACACCTTC.

The chain employs TRBV28 and TRBJ1-1; the D is unclear. This CDR3 is built from 14 residues. The germline CDR1 and CDR2 sequences are MDHEN and SYDVKM. V lost 7 bases and J 2 bases, leaving 14 bases between the germline ends. The CDR3 here is CASKLAPINTEAFF. The CDR3 nucleotides are TGTGCCAGCAAACTTGCTCCCATAAACACTGAAGCTTTCTTT.

The chain uses TRBV28 and TRBJ2-5; 15 bases line up with TRBD2. The CDR3 is 18 amino acids. V lost 6 bases to trimming and J lost 7 bases; unmatched junction nucleotides: 15. Germline loops: CDR1 MDHEN, CDR2 SYDVKM. The CDR3 bases are TGTGCCAGCAGCCCCCCCCCGGGACTAGCGGGAGGCCGCGGGACCCAGTACTTC. Translating it yields CASSPPPGLAGGRGTQYF.

The rearrangement uses TRBV4-2 and TRBJ2-1; D unclear. The CDR3 contains 13 residues. Germline V gene lookup returns CDR1 LGHNA and CDR2 YNFKEQ. V was shortened by 4 bases and J by 9 bases, with 13 bases between the two germline ends. The CDR3 DNA follows: TGTGCCAGCAGCCCCGAAGATCTAGGTGAGCAGTTCTTC. This sequence encodes CASSPEDLGEQFF.

CDR3 DNA sequence: TGTGCCTGGGAGGACTGGGACACTGAAGCTTTCTTT. Encoded protein: CAWEDWDTEAFF. This rearrangement joins TRBV30 to TRBJ1-1; no firm D call. The CDR3 sequence is 12 residues long. CDR1 and CDR2 from the germline V gene are GTSNPN and SVGIG (reference sequence). Trimming cost V 5 bases and J 3 bases, with 10 bases left between them.

The V gene is TRBV29-1, the J gene TRBJ2-1, with TRBD2 matching over 9 bases. V lost 1 base to trimming and J lost 7 bases; unmatched junction nucleotides: 2. This CDR3 comprises 13 residues. The V gene's germline CDR1 is SQVTM and CDR2 ANQGSEA. The CDR3 nucleotides read TGCAGCGTTGAAGGGCTAGCGGGGAATGAGCAGTTCTTC. Translating it yields CSVEGLAGNEQFF.

V gene TRBV29-1 combines with J gene TRBJ1-2, with TRBD1 as a possible D gene (5 bases). This CDR3 has 14 residues. Trimming cost V 0 bases and J 2 bases, with 10 bases left between them. CDR1 is SQVTM and CDR2 is ANQGSEA in the germline V gene. For the CDR3, the DNA is TGCAGCGTTGAAGACCTCAGGGAAAACTATGGCTACACCTTC. Protein product: CSVEDLRENYGYTF.